Listed below are T cell receptor beta chains from one sample, sequenced in a study of blood T cell repertoires in COVID-19. Assay: immunoSEQ multiplex PCR; the TCRdb copy retains only in-frame clones and omits some. The table has 350,000 to 450,000 clones, 87% seen once. Sequenced: PBMCs or T cells enriched from blood (not recorded which). The source of these receptors is a man aged 35 to 55 in a cohort exposed to, infected with or recovered from COVID-19 (not recorded which). Both conserved end residues are part of each CDR3. D genes are given only for firm matches. Clone size is not always given. Where it is, it says once, few, many or a class for expanded clones.

- | TRBJ1-2 | TRBD1 | TRBV7-8 | CASSQNPQGAGNGYTF | TGTGCCAGCAGCCAAAACCCACAGGGGGCAGGGAATGGCTACACCTTC
- | TRBJ1-1 | TRBD1 | TRBV5-6 | CASSTKQGMNTEAFF | TGTGCCAGCAGCACAAAACAGGGGATGAACACTGAAGCTTTCTTT
- | TRBJ1-1 | - | TRBV5-1 | CASSLSDGGIDEAFF | TGCGCCAGCAGCTTGTCCGACGGGGGGATCGATGAAGCTTTCTTT
- | TRBJ2-3 | TRBD1 | TRBV24-1 | CATGTGGSDTQYF | TGTGCCACCGGGACAGGAGGGTCGGATACGCAGTATTTT
- | TRBJ1-1 | - | TRBV4-2 | CASSQGGHPNTEAFF | TGTGCCAGCAGCCAAGGAGGGCACCCGAACACTGAAGCTTTCTTT
- | TRBJ1-1 | - | TRBV15 | CATSRDRHRSEAFF | TGTGCCACCAGCAGAGATCGGCACAGGAGTGAAGCTTTCTTT
many | TRBJ2-1 | TRBD2 | TRBV6-4 | CASSDGTSSNEQFF | TGTGCCAGCAGTGACGGGACTAGCTCCAATGAGCAGTTCTTC
- | TRBJ2-7 | - | TRBV7-3 | CASSLGSGYEQYF | TGTGCCAGCAGCCTTGGGTCAGGGTACGAGCAGTACTTC
- | TRBJ2-2 | - | TRBV27 | CASSPGQGKYGLATGELFF | TGTGCCAGCAGTCCCGGACAGGGAAAGTACGGACTAGCGACCGGGGAGCTGTTTTTT
- | TRBJ2-5 | TRBD1 | TRBV19 | CASSIDTPGQAGKETQYF | TGTGCCAGTAGTATAGACACCCCCGGACAGGCGGGCAAGGAGACCCAGTACTTC
- | TRBJ1-5 | TRBD1 | TRBV9 | CASSSSGGQGQPQHF | TGTGCCAGCAGCTCCTCCGGGGGACAGGGTCAGCCCCAGCATTTT
few | TRBJ1-3 | - | TRBV5-5 | CASSTFELSGNTIYF | TGTGCCAGCAGCACGTTTGAGCTCTCTGGAAACACCATATATTTT
- | TRBJ2-2 | TRBD1 | TRBV5-1 | CASSLGQGNGELFF | TGCGCCAGCAGCTTGGGACAGGGCAACGGGGAGCTGTTTTTT
- | TRBJ2-7 | TRBD2 | TRBV19 | CASSSSTSGAGEQYF | TGTGCCAGTAGTAGTTCGACTAGCGGGGCTGGCGAGCAGTACTTC
- | TRBJ2-3 | TRBD2 | TRBV5-1 | CASSGISGSITDTQYF | TGCGCCAGCAGCGGCATTAGCGGGAGTATCACAGATACGCAGTATTTT
- | TRBJ1-4 | TRBD1 | TRBV28 | CASSPPLTGANEKLFF | TGTGCCAGCAGTCCCCCCTTGACAGGGGCTAATGAAAAACTGTTTTTT
- | TRBJ2-1 | - | TRBV6-4 | CASGEEGRAEQFF | TGTGCCAGCGGGGAGGAAGGTAGAGCTGAGCAGTTCTTC
few | TRBJ1-1 | TRBD1 | TRBV15 | CATSRSKGQATEAFF | TGTGCCACCAGCAGGAGTAAGGGACAGGCCACTGAAGCTTTCTTT
- | TRBJ2-3 | TRBD2 | TRBV2 | CASTLAGTDTQYF | TGTGCCAGCACCCTAGCGGGCACAGATACGCAGTATTTT
- | TRBJ2-1 | TRBD2 | TRBV7-9 | CASRSSSGSRNEQFF | TGTGCCAGCAGATCCTCTAGCGGGAGTAGGAATGAGCAGTTCTTC
- | TRBJ1-5 | TRBD1 | TRBV7-8 | CASSERTGGRNNQPQHF | TGTGCCAGCAGCGAAAGGACAGGGGGCAGGAACAATCAGCCCCAGCATTTT
- | TRBJ1-5 | TRBD1 | TRBV19 | CASSRSRQGYNQPQHF | TGTGCCAGTAGTAGATCCAGACAGGGGTATAATCAGCCCCAGCATTTT
once | TRBJ1-2 | TRBD1 | TRBV20-1 | CSASARGSNGYTF | TGCAGTGCTAGTGCCAGGGGGTCGAATGGCTACACCTTC
- | TRBJ2-3 | - | TRBV6-5 | CASSYRGQNTDTQYF | TGTGCCAGCAGTTACCGGGGTCAGAACACAGATACGCAGTATTTT
- | TRBJ2-2 | - | TRBV10-1 | CASSESQTGELFF | TGCGCCAGCAGTGAGTCCCAGACCGGGGAGCTGTTTTTT
- | TRBJ1-2 | TRBD1 | TRBV28 | CASRGLTGGKRYFYGYTF | TGTGCCAGCAGGGGCCTTACAGGGGGAAAAAGGTATTTCTATGGCTACACCTTC
- | TRBJ2-3 | - | TRBV3-1/TRBV3-2 | CASSQDRGDTQYF | TGTGCCAGCAGCCAAGATAGGGGAGATACGCAGTATTTT
- | TRBJ2-3 | - | TRBV28 | CASSLSTDTQYF | TGTGCCAGCAGCCTAAGCACAGATACGCAGTATTTT
once | TRBJ2-3 | TRBD1 | TRBV6-6 | CASSYSDRLGLGTQYF | TGTGCCAGCAGTTACTCGGACAGGTTGGGGCTCGGTACGCAGTATTTT
- | TRBJ2-7 | - | TRBV5-8 | CASSTRTITYEQYF | TGTGCCAGCAGCACCAGGACAATTACCTACGAGCAGTACTTC
few | TRBJ1-5 | - | TRBV5-1 | CASSSPGHLSNQPQHF | TGCGCCAGCAGCTCACCGGGACACCTAAGCAATCAGCCCCAGCATTTT
- | TRBJ1-2 | TRBD1 | TRBV4-1 | CASSLGTGDGYTF | TGCGCCAGCAGCCTCGGGACAGGGGATGGCTACACCTTC